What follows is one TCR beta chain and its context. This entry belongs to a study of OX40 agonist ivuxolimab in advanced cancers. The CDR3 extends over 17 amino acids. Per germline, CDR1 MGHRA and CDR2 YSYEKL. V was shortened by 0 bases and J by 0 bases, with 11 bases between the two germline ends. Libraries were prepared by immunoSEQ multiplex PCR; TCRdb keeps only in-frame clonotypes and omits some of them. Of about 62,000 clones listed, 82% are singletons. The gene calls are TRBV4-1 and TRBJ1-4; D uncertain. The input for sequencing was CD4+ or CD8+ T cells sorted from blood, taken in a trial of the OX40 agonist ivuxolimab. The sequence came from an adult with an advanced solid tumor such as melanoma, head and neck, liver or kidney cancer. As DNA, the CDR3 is TGCGCCAGCAGCCAAGATCCTAGGGAAGCAACTAATGAAAAACTGTTTTTT. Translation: CASSQDPREATNEKLFF.